The 14 T cell receptor beta chains below come from one sample, sequenced in a study of blood T cell repertoires in COVID-19. Using immunoSEQ multiplex PCR, the repertoire was profiled, and TCRdb retains in-frame clones only, with some absent. The table has 70,000 to 100,000 clones, 90% seen once. Sample: peripheral blood. These receptors came from a woman at least 80 years old with active or convalescent COVID-19.

The rearrangement links TRBV28 to TRBJ1-4, with D tentatively TRBD1 (6 bases). Per germline, CDR1 MDHEN and CDR2 SYDVKM. This CDR3 comprises 13 residues. The germline V and J ends were trimmed by 8 bases and 3 bases, with 10 bases remaining between them. The CDR3 is CASLQGANEKLFF. DNA for the CDR3: TGTGCCAGCTTACAGGGCGCTAATGAAAAACTGTTTTTT.

The genes are TRBV28 and TRBJ1-2; D is possibly TRBD1 (6 bases). Germline V gene sequence: CDR1 MDHEN, CDR2 SYDVKM. The CDR3 is 12 amino acids. V lost 3 bases, J lost 6 bases, and 8 bases lay in between. The CDR3 region has the DNA TGTGCCAGCAGTTTTACAGGGAATGGCTACACCTTC. Its protein product is CASSFTGNGYTF.

V gene TRBV4-3 combines with J gene TRBJ1-2; D is unclear. Trimming took 3 bases from V and 4 from J, leaving 12 bases between them. The CDR3 has 14 residues. Germline values: CDR1 LGHNA, CDR2 YSLEER. This CDR3 is CASSQSGGTYGYTF. The CDR3, as DNA: TGCGCCAGCAGCCAGTCGGGAGGTACCTATGGCTACACCTTC.

This sequence joins TRBV18 and TRBJ1-3, with TRBD1 identical over 7 bases. Trimming at V came to 4 bases and at J to 0 bases, leaving 18 bases not matched to a gene. The germline V gene has CDR1 KGHSH and CDR2 LQKENI. The CDR3 totals 20 residues. In nucleotides, the CDR3 is TGTGCCAGCTCACGAAATCCCGGGACAGTCACCCCTTACTCTGGAAACACCATATATTTT. Encoded protein: CASSRNPGTVTPYSGNTIYF. Full variable domain (missing parts from reference TRBV18 and TRBJ1-3): NAGVMQNPRHLVRRRGQEARLRCSPMKGHSHVYWYRQLPEEGLKFMVYLQKENIIDESGMPKERFSAEFPKEGPSILRIQQVVRGDSAAYFCASSRNPGTVTPYSGNTIYFGEGSWLTVV.

The chain carries TRBV27 and TRBJ2-1; a possible D gene is TRBD1 (8 bases). The CDR3 has 14 residues. Germline lookup yields CDR1 MNHEY and CDR2 SMNVEV (reference sequence). V was shortened by 9 bases and J by 7 bases, with 19 bases between the two germline ends. As DNA, the CDR3 is TGTGCCAGACAGGCGACAGGGGAGGGGAATGAGCAGTTCTTC. Translating gives CARQATGEGNEQFF.

The CDR3 DNA reads TGTGCCAGCAGCACACCCGTACAGGGCTTGAGTGAAAAACTGTTTTTT. Protein sequence: CASSTPVQGLSEKLFF. The V gene is TRBV9, the J gene TRBJ1-4; possible D gene TRBD1, 6 bases. The CDR3 totals 16 residues. Germline V CDR1 and CDR2: SGDLS, YYNGEE. Trimming stripped 4 bases from V and 7 bases from J, with 20 bases between.

The chain is built from TRBV11-1 and TRBJ1-2; D possibly corresponds to TRBD1 (6 bases). The CDR3 runs 16 residues. The germline V and J ends were trimmed by 3 bases and 0 bases, with 14 bases remaining between them. Germline assignment: CDR1 SGHAT and CDR2 FQDESV (reference sequence). CDR3 sequence: CASSFAAGDTNYGYTF. Written as DNA, the CDR3 is TGTGCCAGCAGCTTTGCGGCCGGGGACACTAACTATGGCTACACCTTC. Looking up the rest from reference TRBV11-1 and TRBJ1-2 gives the full variable domain: EAEVAQSPRYKITEKSQAVAFWCDPISGHATLYWYRQILGQGPELLVQFQDESVVDDSQLPKDRFSAERLKGVDSTLKIQPAELGDSAMYLCASSFAAGDTNYGYTFGSGTRLTVV.

The chain uses TRBV2 and TRBJ2-4; D is ambiguous. Trimming removed 3 bases from V and 0 bases from J, with 12 bases in between. The CDR3 totals 16 residues. The germline gives CDR1 SNHLY, CDR2 FYNNEI. CDR3 loop: CASSDGEKIAKNIQYF. The DNA of the CDR3 is TGTGCCAGCAGTGATGGAGAGAAGATAGCCAAAAACATTCAGTACTTC.

This chain connects TRBV28 to TRBJ1-1, with a possible D match to TRBD1 (5 bases). Germline V CDR1 and CDR2: MDHEN, SYDVKM. The CDR3 is 17 residues long. V was clipped by 11 bases and J by 1 base, with 26 bases between them. CDR3 DNA: TGTGCCTCACTATGGGCGGCAGGGTTTCTTCAGAACACTGAAGCTTTCTTT. Its protein product is CASLWAAGFLQNTEAFF.

The chain employs TRBV3-1 (or the pseudogene TRBV3-2) and TRBJ2-5; 10 positions match TRBD1. The CDR3 totals 15 residues. Germline CDR1 reads LGHDT; CDR2 reads YNNKEL (reference sequence). V was clipped by 4 bases and J by 5 bases; unmatched bases: 7. CDR3 sequence (DNA): TGTGCCAGCAGCCCGCCCGGGACAGGGGTCGAGACCCAGTACTTC. Translating gives CASSPPGTGVETQYF.

The V gene is TRBV4-3, the J gene TRBJ2-3; 9 positions match TRBD1. After removal of 2 bases from V and 2 bases from J, the junction contained 11 bases not matched to a gene. Germline lookup yields CDR1 LGHNA and CDR2 YSLEER. The CDR3 has 18 residues. Here the CDR3 reads CASSQTPRTGANTDTQYF. Here the CDR3 DNA reads TGCGCCAGCAGCCAAACACCCCGGACAGGGGCGAACACAGATACGCAGTATTTT.

This chain connects TRBV6-2 or TRBV6-3 to TRBJ1-2; no firm D call. Germline CDR1 reads MNHEY; CDR2 reads SVGEGT. V was clipped by 0 bases and J by 4 bases, with 9 bases between them. The CDR3 has 14 amino acids. The CDR3 region is CASSYSRSSYGYTF. Written as DNA, the CDR3 is TGTGCCAGCAGTTACTCGAGGTCCAGCTATGGCTACACCTTC.

This sequence joins TRBV5-1 and TRBJ2-1, with D possibly TRBD1 on 6 matching bases. V was cut by 0 bases and J by 5 bases, with 12 bases left in between. The CDR3 spans 15 residues. Per the germline V gene, CDR1 is SGHRS and CDR2 is YFSETQ. CDR3 coding DNA: TGCGCCAGCAGCTTGGTAATCTCAGGGGACAATGAGCAGTTCTTC. Protein sequence: CASSLVISGDNEQFF. Drawing the rest from reference TRBV5-1 and TRBJ2-1, the complete variable domain is KAGVTQTPRYLIKTRGQQVTLSCSPISGHRSVSWYQQTPGQGLQFLFEYFSETQRNKGNFPGRFSGRQFSNSRSEMNVSTLELGDSALYLCASSLVISGDNEQFFGPGTRLTVL.

The chain is built from TRBV29-1 and TRBJ1-1; D uncertain. The CDR3 is 11 amino acids. Trimming pared 7 bases from V and 7 bases from J, leaving 13 bases between. Germline CDR1 and CDR2: SQVTM and ANQGSEA. The CDR3 DNA follows: TGCAGCGCCCGTCGGGGAATTGAAGCTTTCTTT. This sequence encodes CSARRGIEAFF.